Sequencing of this T cell receptor beta chain was carried out in a study of early T cells in non-severe SARS-CoV-2 infection. The wider study: It was bulk RNA from unsorted whole blood that was sequenced, and the chains were unpaired. Study findings and constraints: Anti-spike CD8 responses were favored by VDJdb matching, which missed private and CD4 specificities.

The CDR3 has 15 amino acids. Per the germline V gene, CDR1 is MNHEY and CDR2 is SVGEGT. Trimming took 4 bases from V and 2 from J, leaving 12 bases between them. This clonotype was observed a few times. The antigen remains undetermined. Unique molecular identifier tags were affixed to discrete cDNA molecules. TCRdb itself ran the 5' RACE reads through MiXCR, one entry per CDR3 protein. This table has over 45,000 distinct CDR3 sequences, around 6.6% appearing once. The receptor was derived from an adult who was a healthcare worker with PCR-confirmed SARS-CoV-2 infection or an uninfected control (not recorded which). The source material was whole blood, sampled at baseline. The chain combines TRBV6-2 or TRBV6-3 with TRBJ2-1; D not certain. DNA for the CDR3: TGTGCCAGCAGTTCCCCCTCTGTTCCCTACAATGAGCAGTTCTTC. Its protein is CASSSPSVPYNEQFF.